The 3 T cell receptor beta chains reported below all come from one sample, sequenced in a study of blood T cell repertoires in COVID-19. The table came from immunoSEQ multiplex PCR; TCRdb's copy has only in-frame clones and leaves some out. The repertoire consists of over 150,000 clones, with around 85% occurring once and the leading ten covering more than 7.5%. Sequenced sample: peripheral blood. The receptors shown here come from a man between 50 and 59 years old with active or convalescent COVID-19.

The chain uses TRBV28 and TRBJ2-1; 8 nucleotides align to TRBD2. The CDR3 extends over 15 amino acids. Germline V CDR1 and CDR2: MDHEN, SYDVKM. V gave up 6 bases and J gave up 4 bases; unmatched junction bases: 8. In nucleotides, the CDR3 is TGTGCCAGCAGGTCTAGCGGGTACTTATACAATGAGCAGTTCTTC. Its protein product is CASRSSGYLYNEQFF.

Ten or more counts support this clone. The chain uses TRBV2 and TRBJ1-2; D uncertain. The germline V and J ends were trimmed by 7 bases and 3 bases, with 6 bases remaining between them. CDR3 length equals 11 residues. From germline, CDR1 is SNHLY and CDR2 FYNNEI. The CDR3 region is CASKLDYGYTF. The CDR3 bases are TGTGCCAGCAAGCTAGACTATGGCTACACCTTC.

The chain carries TRBV3-1 (or the pseudogene TRBV3-2) and TRBJ2-7, with 7 bases fitting TRBD1. The CDR3 consists of 15 residues. J gave up 1 base and V 2 bases, and 5 bases lay outside the gene matches. Germline V gene data show CDR1 as LGHDT and CDR2 as YNNKEL (reference sequence). CDR3 protein: CASSQSDRLSYEQYF. The CDR3 coding sequence is TGTGCCAGCAGCCAATCGGACAGGTTATCCTACGAGCAGTACTTC.